This T cell receptor (beta chain) was retrieved from a study of T cells after yellow fever vaccination. Points from the study as a whole: Within FACS-sorted repertoires, abundant clonotypes contaminating from the bulk population could be present. Some clonotypes were seen in both the CD4 and the CD8 compartments. These made up a small share and likely arose from convergent recombination. The study re-detected most primary-vaccination clones after the booster (nearly 97% CD4, 80% to 90% CD8).

There are 13 residues in the CDR3. V lost 3 bases and J 6 bases, leaving 11 bases between the germline ends. In germline, CDR1 is SEHNR, CDR2 FQNEAQ (reference sequence). It was through 5'RACE template switching that TCR cDNA was made, with a universal primer site and UMIs added. TCRdb re-called the 5' RACE reads with MiXCR, one entry per CDR3 protein. The data hold about 130,000 distinct CDR3 sequences, with 6.6% observed a single time. With regard to this clonotype: What it binds is not known.

The TCR was taken from a man in his thirties or forties who received the YFV17D yellow fever vaccine. The chain carries TRBV7-9 and TRBJ1-2; TRBD1 might be the D (5 bases). Sequenced here: CD4+ T cells sorted from PBMCs, sampled 10 days after the yellow fever booster vaccination. CDR3 bases: TGTGCCAGCAGCTTGGGAGGGGTTGATGGCTACACCTTC. It translates to CASSLGGVDGYTF.